This T cell receptor (beta chain) was observed in a study of T cells after posttransplantation cyclophosphamide. Study conclusions and caveats: Donor-recipient repertoire similarity was low at 1-2 months, rising over year one.

Trimming shortened V by 7 bases and J by 12 bases, and 13 bases separated the two germline ends. The CDR3 runs 11 residues. CDR1 and CDR2 from the germline V gene are SNHLY and FYNNEI. Treatment was busulfan-fludarabine conditioning, a marrow graft, and cyclophosphamide on days +3 and +4. This clone was seen only a few times. Its antigen remains unidentified. Libraries were prepared by immunoSEQ multiplex PCR; TCRdb keeps only in-frame clonotypes and omits some of them. The sample has 2,000 to 2,500 clones, 69% seen once; the top ten hold less than 20%. Source: PBMCs, taken after allogeneic stem cell transplant with posttransplant cyclophosphamide. The origin of this receptor is a male patient in his sixties who received an allogeneic stem cell transplant from a related donor and was CMV-positive. Some of these T cells may belong to the graft donor. This chain uses TRBV2 with TRBJ2-1; D possibly corresponds to TRBD2 (6 bases). In nucleotides, the CDR3 is TGTGCCAGCACCCAAAAGGAGGGGCAGTTCTTC. Its protein is CASTQKEGQFF.